This T cell receptor beta chain is drawn from a study of Ad26.COV2.S vaccination and SARS-CoV-2 variants. Looking at the study overall: A COV1001 Ad26.COV2.S trial-arm participant provided the sample. Ad26.COV2.S shots went into the muscle once or twice, 56 days apart. General study findings and limits: Analytic work on TCR breadth and depth might have understated the full extent of total T cell responses.

Repertoires were generated with immunoSEQ multiplex PCR, while TCRdb's copy carries only in-frame clones and drops some. The sample lists about 440,000 clones, about 90% occurring once. Treatment defined: roughly 18 received Ad26.COV2.S at low or high dose, single or two shots; several received placebo; per-sample allocation not given. Sampling happened 63 days after the first vaccine or placebo injection. It was an adult aged 18-55 years in Boston who was the donor. Germline CDR1 and CDR2: LNHDA and SQIVND (reference sequence). Trimming removed 1 base from V and 4 bases from J, with 11 bases in between. CDR3 length: 15 residues. Notes on this clone: Its antigen is unidentified.

Specimen: peripheral blood, collected in a trial of Ad26.COV2.S vaccine versus placebo. The chain carries TRBV19 and TRBJ2-1, with D possibly being TRBD1 or TRBD2 (5 bases each). The source of this sequence is a person between 18 and 59 years old who received the Ad26.COV2.S COVID-19 vaccine or a placebo. The CDR3 coding sequence is TGTGCCAGTAGTATAGGAGGGGCTGGGTACAATGAGCAGTTCTTC. This encodes CASSIGGAGYNEQFF.